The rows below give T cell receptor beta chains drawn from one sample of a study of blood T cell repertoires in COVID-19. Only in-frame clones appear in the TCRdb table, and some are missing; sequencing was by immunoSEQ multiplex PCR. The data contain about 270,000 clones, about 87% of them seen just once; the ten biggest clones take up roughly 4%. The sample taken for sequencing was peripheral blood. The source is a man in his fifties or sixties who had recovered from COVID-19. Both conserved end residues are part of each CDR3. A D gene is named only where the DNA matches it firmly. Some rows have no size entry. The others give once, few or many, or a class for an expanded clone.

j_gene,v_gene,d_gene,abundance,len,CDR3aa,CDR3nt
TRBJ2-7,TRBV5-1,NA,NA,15,CASSLSNSLSYEQYF,TGCGCCAGCAGCTTGTCGAACAGCCTCTCCTACGAGCAGTACTTC
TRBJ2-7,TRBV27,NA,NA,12,CASSSGSYEQYF,TGTGCCAGCAGTTCCGGTTCCTACGAGCAGTACTTC
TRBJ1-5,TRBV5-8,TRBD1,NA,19,CASSSLPTTGRGSNQPQHF,TGTGCCAGCAGCTCTCTCCCTACGACAGGGAGAGGTAGCAATCAGCCCCAGCATTTT
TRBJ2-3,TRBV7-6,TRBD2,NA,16,CASSLSGGGPTDTQYF,TGTGCCAGCAGCTTATCCGGCGGGGGGCCCACAGATACGCAGTATTTT
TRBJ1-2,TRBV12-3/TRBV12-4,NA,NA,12,CASTRGGRGYTF,TGTGCCAGCACCCGGGGGGGACGGGGCTACACCTTC
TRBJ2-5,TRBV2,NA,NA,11,CASSIKETQYF,TGTGCCAGCAGTATTAAAGAGACCCAGTACTTC
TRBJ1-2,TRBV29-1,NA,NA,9,CSEGEGYTF,TGCAGCGAGGGGGAGGGCTACACCTTC
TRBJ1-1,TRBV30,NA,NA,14,CAWSVLRRNTEAFF,TGTGCCTGGAGTGTACTACGGAGGAACACTGAAGCTTTCTTT
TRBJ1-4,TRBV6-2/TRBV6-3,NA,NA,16,CASSDYDSATNEKLFF,TGTGCCAGCAGTGACTACGACAGCGCAACTAATGAAAAACTGTTTTTT
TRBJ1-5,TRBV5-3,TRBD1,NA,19,CARSLSDRAELGGYQPQHF,TGTGCCAGAAGCTTGTCCGACAGGGCTGAGTTAGGCGGTTATCAGCCCCAGCATTTT
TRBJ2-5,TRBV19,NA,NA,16,CASSIGGTAVQETQYF,TGTGCCAGTAGTATCGGGGGAACGGCCGTCCAAGAGACCCAGTACTTC
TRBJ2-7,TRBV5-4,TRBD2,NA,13,CASNLGGSYEQYF,TGTGCCAGCAACCTCGGGGGGTCCTACGAGCAGTACTTC
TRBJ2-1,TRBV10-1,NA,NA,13,CASSDPPGNEQFF,TGCGCCAGCAGTGACCCCCCGGGGAATGAGCAGTTCTTC
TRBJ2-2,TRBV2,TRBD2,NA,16,CASRPGGLALSGELFF,TGTGCCAGCAGACCCGGGGGACTAGCTCTTTCTGGGGAGCTGTTTTTT
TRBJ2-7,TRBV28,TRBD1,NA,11,CASSSRDRESF,TGTGCCAGCAGTTCCCGGGACAGGGAAAGCTTC
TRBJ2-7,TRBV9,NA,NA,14,CASSPGRRGDEQYF,TGTGCCAGCAGCCCTGGCAGGAGGGGTGACGAGCAGTACTTC
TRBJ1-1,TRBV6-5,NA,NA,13,CASSFSSNTEAFF,TGTGCCAGCAGTTTCTCCTCGAACACTGAAGCTTTCTTT
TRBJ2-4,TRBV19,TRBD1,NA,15,CASSTTGTGTNIQYF,TGTGCCAGTAGTACCACAGGGACAGGGACAAACATTCAGTACTTC
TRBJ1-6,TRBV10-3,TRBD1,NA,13,CAISGQGDSPLHF,TGTGCCATCAGCGGACAGGGTGATTCACCCCTCCACTTT
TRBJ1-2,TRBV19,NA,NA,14,CASTEGGRLYGYTF,TGTGCCAGTACCGAGGGGGGGAGGCTCTATGGCTACACCTTC
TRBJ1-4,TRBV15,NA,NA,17,CATSRSRQKATNEKLFF,TGTGCCACCAGCAGGTCCCGACAGAAAGCAACTAATGAAAAACTGTTTTTT
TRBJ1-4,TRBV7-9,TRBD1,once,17,CASSSSGGAGSNEKLFF,TGTGCCAGCAGCTCATCAGGGGGCGCCGGATCTAATGAAAAACTGTTTTTT
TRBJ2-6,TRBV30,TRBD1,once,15,CAWRDRVSGANVLTF,TGTGCCTGGCGGGACAGGGTCTCTGGGGCCAACGTCCTGACTTTC
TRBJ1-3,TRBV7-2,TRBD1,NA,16,CASSLAIGTGGNTIYF,TGTGCCAGCAGCTTAGCAATTGGGACAGGGGGAAACACCATATATTTT
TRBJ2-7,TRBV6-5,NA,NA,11,CASSYPSEQYF,TGTGCCAGCAGTTACCCTAGCGAGCAGTACTTC
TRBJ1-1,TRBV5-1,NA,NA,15,CASRLRTNTNTEAFF,TGCGCCAGCAGGCTCAGGACTAATACTAACACTGAAGCTTTCTTT
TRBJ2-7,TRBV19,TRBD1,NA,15,CASSYAGTGYNEQYF,TGTGCCAGTAGTTACGCCGGGACAGGGTATAACGAGCAGTACTTC
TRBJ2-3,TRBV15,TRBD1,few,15,CATSSSKGGADTQYF,TGTGCCACCAGCAGTTCGAAAGGGGGCGCGGATACGCAGTATTTT
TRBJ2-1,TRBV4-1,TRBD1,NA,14,CASSQVPGGNEQFF,TGCGCCAGCAGCCAAGTTCCAGGGGGCAATGAGCAGTTCTTC
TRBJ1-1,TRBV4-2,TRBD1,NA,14,CASSRLDRGTEAFF,TGTGCCAGCAGCCGCCTCGACAGGGGCACTGAAGCTTTCTTT
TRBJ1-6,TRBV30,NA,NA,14,CAWSLKSTNSPLHF,TGTGCCTGGAGCCTTAAATCTACTAATTCACCCCTCCACTTT
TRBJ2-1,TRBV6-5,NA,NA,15,CASSQLAALGNEQFF,TGTGCCAGCAGTCAATTAGCGGCCCTAGGCAATGAGCAGTTCTTC
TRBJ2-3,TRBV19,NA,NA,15,CASRTGPGDRDTQYF,TGTGCCAGTAGGACTGGACCGGGGGATCGAGATACGCAGTATTTT
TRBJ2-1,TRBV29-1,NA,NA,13,CSVDGVPVDEQFF,TGCAGCGTTGACGGGGTTCCGGTAGATGAGCAGTTCTTC
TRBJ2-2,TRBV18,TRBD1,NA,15,CASSQGQEVHGELFF,TGTGCCAGCTCACAGGGACAGGAGGTTCACGGGGAGCTGTTTTTT
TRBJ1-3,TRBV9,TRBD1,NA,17,CASSVGTGQGRGNTIYF,TGTGCCAGCAGCGTCGGGACCGGACAGGGGAGGGGAAACACCATATATTTT
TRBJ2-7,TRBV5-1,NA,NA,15,CASSLGLISRDEQYF,TGCGCCAGCAGCTTGGGTCTGATTTCGAGGGACGAGCAGTACTTC
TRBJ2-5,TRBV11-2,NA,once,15,CASSLGSWGQETQYF,TGTGCCAGCAGCTTAGGGTCGTGGGGGCAGGAGACCCAGTACTTC
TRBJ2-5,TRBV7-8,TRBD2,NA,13,CASSPGGVETQYF,TGTGCCAGCAGCCCGGGGGGGGTTGAGACCCAGTACTTC
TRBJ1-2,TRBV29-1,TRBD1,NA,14,CSVLGQGRIGGYTF,TGCAGCGTTTTGGGACAGGGTAGGATAGGAGGCTACACCTTC
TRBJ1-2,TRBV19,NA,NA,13,CASSLTDLYGYTF,TGTGCCAGTAGTCTGACAGACCTCTATGGCTACACCTTC
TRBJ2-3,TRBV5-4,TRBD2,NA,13,CASSLDLRGTQYF,TGTGCCAGCAGCTTGGATCTGCGGGGGACGCAGTATTTT
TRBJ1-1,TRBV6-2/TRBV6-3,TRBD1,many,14,CASSYKGADTEAFF,TGTGCCAGCAGTTACAAGGGGGCGGACACTGAAGCTTTCTTT
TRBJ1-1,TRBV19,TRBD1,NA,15,CASSIYDRGNTEAFF,TGTGCCAGTAGTATCTACGACAGGGGGAACACTGAAGCTTTCTTT
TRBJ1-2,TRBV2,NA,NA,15,CAIPPKGGIHDGYTF,TGTGCCATTCCACCGAAAGGCGGGATTCACGATGGCTACACCTTC
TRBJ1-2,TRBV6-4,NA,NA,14,CASSESGTNYGYTF,TGTGCCAGCAGTGAGTCCGGTACTAACTATGGCTACACCTTC